The following is a T cell receptor beta chain sequence with its context. The data are from a study of T cell responses to AZD1222 COVID-19 vaccine. TCRdb's table, derived via immunoSEQ multiplex PCR, lists solely in-frame clones and lacks some. The sample records 100,000 to 150,000 clones, 80% to 90% being singletons. Sequenced material: peripheral blood, taken on day 0 of AZD1222 vaccination. This receptor was taken from an adult in good health.

The CDR3: CASSPGRQRYNEQFF. The CDR3 region has the DNA TGTGCCAGCAGCCCGGGGCGCCAGAGGTACAATGAGCAGTTCTTC. The genes are TRBV7-9 and TRBJ2-1; either TRBD1 or TRBD2 may supply D (5 bases each). The CDR3 runs 15 residues. Trimming removed 5 bases from V and 4 bases from J, with 15 bases in between. CDR1 and CDR2 from the germline V gene are SEHNR and FQNEAQ (reference sequence).